Listed here is a single TCR beta chain. The specificity of this receptor is unknown. No qualities accompany the bases; no much larger clone lies one base away. To be eligible, patients had to be adults with ileal or ileocolonic Crohn's disease and an indication for ileocolonic resection. Before DNA extraction, whole ileal mucosal biopsies were kept frozen at -80 degrees C. Genomic DNA was isolated from frozen whole biopsies using a TRizol-based method, and the DNA was quantified with a NanoDrop 2000 spectrophotometer. The data belong to a study of T cell repertoires in ileal Crohn's disease (dated by TCRdb to about 2019). About the study as a whole: Median disease duration was around 7.9 years, and around a third of patients were identified as active smokers at the time of surgery. Every patient underwent surgery because of a complication, which was stricturing disease in approximately 61% of cases and penetrating disease in around 40%. About half of the patients received postoperative therapy: around ten received thiopurines and some 20 received anti-TNF agents. TCR repertoire analysis was performed in around 50 Crohn's disease patients drawn from a prospective multicentre cohort. The study was conducted in parallel with a multicentre cohort built to find predictors of early endoscopic recurrence after ileocolonic resection. A Rutgeerts score above i0 was used to define endoscopic postoperative recurrence. A total of some 170 mucosal samples from about 57 patients were sequenced, collected from several sites on the surgical specimen as well as at postoperative endoscopy.

For commercial TCRB immunosequencing, roughly 0.5 micrograms of biopsy DNA were submitted for each sample. CDR3 regions were amplified from genomic DNA by Adaptive Biotechnology using a two-step, amplification bias-controlled multiplex PCR. The first PCR used primers for every V and J gene segment; the second PCR added barcodes and Illumina adapters. An Illumina instrument was used to sequence the CDR3 libraries. The original methods were these. The analysis used both the pipelines supplied by the vendor and custom analysis of the raw data in R/Bioconductor with R version 3.3.0. Clonality, which ranges from 0 to 1, was calculated as the inverse of the normalised Shannon entropy across all productive clones. High-frequency clones were defined as the repertoire share of the top 100 clones, retaining only clones passing a 95% confidence test. Overlap between samples was measured with the Morisita-Horn index, while repertoire diversity was measured with the Simpson index. Imported from immuneACCESS, the table was reduced by TCRdb to in-frame sequences with V and J called. These copies leave out some clones; in studies compared against another copy, an unresolved V gene accounts for under half, and the cause of the remainder is not known. V, J and clone size are those of that table, while D and trimming were read from the DNA. Present in this sample are approximately 13,000 clones, roughly 85% of which were seen just once. The ten largest clones represent 3.7% of the sample.

Paper-wide results and their limitations: Mucosal CD4 and CD8 T cells were sorted and sequenced only in a subgroup of patients, whose size was not stated. Sorted CD8 T cells carried more high-frequency clones than CD4 T cells, suggesting mucosal expansions were mainly CD8. Patients who were active smokers at surgery had a significantly higher proportion of clonal expansions than non-smokers (around 24% vs 18%, p=0.02). Endoscopic recurrence was linked to a higher percentage of high-frequency clones at surgery, and recurrence occurred in every patient whose clonality exceeded 26.8% (18/57).

Via the germline V gene (reference sequence), CDR1 is LNHDA and CDR2 SQIVND. The CDR3 sequence holds 16 residues, the cysteine and phenylalanine included. Of all the DNA, just the CDR3 is kept, 48 bases in frame from base 1. V loses 11 bases at its end and J loses 3 bases; junction bases beyond the gene matches: 15. The receptor's source is an adult with Crohn's disease. The sequenced sample was ileal tissue. The V and J segments used are TRBV19 and TRBJ2-2; 7 junctional bases match TRBD1. Here is the DNA: TGTGCCGTATCAACTCCAGGGGGTCTCCACACCGGGGAGCTGTTTTTT. Protein translation: CAVSTPGGLHTGELFF.